These T cell receptor beta chains were read from a single sample in a study of blood T cell repertoires in COVID-19. Data came from immunoSEQ multiplex PCR; TCRdb stores just in-frame clones and leaves some out. The data contain about 180,000 clones, around 87% of them singletons. The sequencing sample was made of peripheral blood. All receptors derive from a man between 40 and 49 years old with active or convalescent COVID-19. CDR3s include the opening cysteine and the closing phenylalanine or tryptophan. The D gene is left open where the match is weak. Clone size is stated in some rows and not others, as once, few, many or a class when expanded.

clone size,V gene,J gene,D gene,CDR3 protein,CDR3 DNA
.,TRBV5-8,TRBJ2-3,.,CASSLGLMGQGTDTQYF,TGTGCCAGCAGCTTAGGTTTAATGGGGCAGGGCACAGATACGCAGTATTTT
.,TRBV2,TRBJ1-3,TRBD1,CASSMSGTGGIGNTIYF,TGTGCCAGCAGTATGAGCGGGACAGGGGGCATTGGAAACACCATATATTTT
.,TRBV4-1,TRBJ1-2,TRBD1,CASSQRDSYGYTF,TGCGCCAGCAGCCAACGGGACAGCTATGGCTACACCTTC
.,TRBV6-1,TRBJ2-7,.,CASSEAEGKQYF,TGTGCCAGCAGTGAAGCTGAGGGTAAGCAGTACTTC
.,TRBV12-3/TRBV12-4,TRBJ1-3,.,CASSWQGGNTIYF,TGTGCCAGCAGTTGGCAGGGTGGGAACACCATATATTTT
.,TRBV19,TRBJ1-5,.,CASSIVSGYSNQPQHF,TGTGCCAGTAGTATTGTGTCAGGATATAGCAATCAGCCCCAGCATTTT
.,TRBV5-1,TRBJ2-6,TRBD1,CASSPSPTGVGANVLTF,TGCGCCAGCAGCCCCTCACCCACAGGGGTCGGGGCCAACGTCCTGACTTTC
once,TRBV9,TRBJ1-3,.,CASSVVGTVGNTIYF,TGTGCCAGCAGCGTAGTAGGAACAGTCGGAAACACCATATATTTT
.,TRBV5-1,TRBJ1-3,TRBD1,CASSLTTGERNTIYF,TGCGCCAGCAGCTTGACGACAGGGGAACGAAACACCATATATTTT
.,TRBV6-6,TRBJ1-5,.,CASSSRASGLHQPQHF,TGTGCCAGCAGCTCCCGAGCATCGGGGTTACATCAGCCCCAGCATTTT
.,TRBV6-1,TRBJ2-6,.,CASSESGWTPISGANVLTF,TGTGCCAGCAGTGAGTCGGGGTGGACCCCTATTTCTGGGGCCAACGTCCTGACTTTC
.,TRBV4-1,TRBJ1-2,.,CASSPPGRLDGYTF,TGCGCCAGCAGCCCCCCGGGAAGATTGGATGGCTACACCTTC
.,TRBV7-2,TRBJ1-3,.,CASSFTGSSGNTIYF,TGTGCCAGCAGCTTTACCGGGTCCTCTGGAAACACCATATATTTT
.,TRBV18,TRBJ2-2,.,CASSPILGQNTGELFF,TGTGCCAGCTCACCTATTCTAGGACAGAACACCGGGGAGCTGTTTTTT
.,TRBV10-2,TRBJ2-1,TRBD2,CASTTSSGRYNEQFF,TGCGCCAGCACTACGAGTAGCGGGCGTTACAATGAGCAGTTCTTC
.,TRBV5-6,TRBJ2-3,TRBD1,CASSLGTGKDTQYF,TGTGCCAGCAGCCTTGGGACAGGGAAAGATACGCAGTATTTT
.,TRBV6-5,TRBJ1-1,.,CASTEGSTEAFF,TGTGCCAGCACCGAGGGTAGCACTGAAGCTTTCTTT
.,TRBV19,TRBJ1-1,TRBD1,CASSSGQGEWGTEAFF,TGTGCCAGTAGTAGCGGACAGGGTGAGTGGGGGACTGAAGCTTTCTTT
.,TRBV5-4,TRBJ2-5,.,CASRVRGLETQYF,TGTGCCAGCAGGGTTCGGGGGTTAGAGACCCAGTACTTC
.,TRBV15,TRBJ1-5,.,CATSRDPSGNQPQHF,TGTGCCACCAGCAGAGATCCATCGGGCAATCAGCCCCAGCATTTT
.,TRBV6-5,TRBJ2-5,.,CASSRQTQETQYF,TGTGCCAGCAGTAGACAGACCCAAGAGACCCAGTACTTC
.,TRBV14,TRBJ2-1,.,CASSQVKIKRDEQFF,TGTGCCAGCAGCCAAGTTAAGATTAAGCGGGATGAGCAGTTCTTC
.,TRBV30,TRBJ1-5,.,CACSETGDSNQPQHF,TGTGCCTGCTCCGAAACAGGAGATAGCAATCAGCCCCAGCATTTT
.,TRBV19,TRBJ1-2,.,CASSRERGRESYGYTF,TGTGCCAGTAGTAGGGAGAGAGGAAGGGAGAGCTATGGCTACACCTTC
few,TRBV10-3,TRBJ1-1,TRBD1,CAISSRQGRNTEAFF,TGTGCCATCTCCTCGAGACAGGGAAGAAACACTGAAGCTTTCTTT
.,TRBV2,TRBJ1-6,.,CASSDIAYSPLHF,TGTGCCAGCAGTGACATCGCCTACTCACCCCTCCACTTT
.,TRBV3-1/TRBV3-2,TRBJ1-5,.,CASSQGKGYSNQPQHF,TGTGCCAGCAGCCAGGGTAAGGGGTATAGCAATCAGCCCCAGCATTTT
.,TRBV19,TRBJ1-1,.,CASSIRGETEAFF,TGTGCCAGTAGTATTCGGGGGGAGACTGAAGCTTTCTTT
.,TRBV7-9,TRBJ1-1,.,CASSSGGQSRNTEAFF,TGTGCCAGCAGCTCCGGTGGACAGTCGAGGAACACTGAAGCTTTCTTT
.,TRBV18,TRBJ2-1,.,CASSPVSRRGTSYNEQFF,TGTGCCAGCTCACCGGTGAGTCGAAGGGGAACCTCCTACAATGAGCAGTTCTTC
.,TRBV5-4,TRBJ1-2,.,CASSLARRNGYTF,TGTGCCAGCAGCTTGGCGAGGCGTAATGGCTACACCTTC
.,TRBV19,TRBJ1-2,.,CASSQEEGGTNYGYTF,TGTGCCAGTAGTCAGGAGGAGGGAGGAACTAACTATGGCTACACCTTC
.,TRBV7-8,TRBJ1-2,TRBD1,CASSFGQGREYYGYTF,TGTGCCAGCAGCTTTGGACAGGGGAGGGAATACTATGGCTACACCTTC
.,TRBV10-1,TRBJ2-7,.,CASSESPRGSEQYF,TGCGCCAGCAGTGAGTCACCCAGGGGATCCGAGCAGTACTTC
.,TRBV7-6,TRBJ2-6,.,CASSVGDIASGANVLTF,TGTGCCAGCAGCGTAGGGGACATTGCTTCTGGGGCCAACGTCCTGACTTTC
.,TRBV3-1/TRBV3-2,TRBJ1-1,.,CASSPRIGGGKTEAFF,TGTGCCAGCAGCCCCCGAATAGGGGGGGGGAAAACTGAAGCTTTCTTT
.,TRBV6-5,TRBJ1-1,.,CASSYGGLNTEAFF,TGTGCCAGCAGTTACGGGGGCCTGAACACTGAAGCTTTCTTT